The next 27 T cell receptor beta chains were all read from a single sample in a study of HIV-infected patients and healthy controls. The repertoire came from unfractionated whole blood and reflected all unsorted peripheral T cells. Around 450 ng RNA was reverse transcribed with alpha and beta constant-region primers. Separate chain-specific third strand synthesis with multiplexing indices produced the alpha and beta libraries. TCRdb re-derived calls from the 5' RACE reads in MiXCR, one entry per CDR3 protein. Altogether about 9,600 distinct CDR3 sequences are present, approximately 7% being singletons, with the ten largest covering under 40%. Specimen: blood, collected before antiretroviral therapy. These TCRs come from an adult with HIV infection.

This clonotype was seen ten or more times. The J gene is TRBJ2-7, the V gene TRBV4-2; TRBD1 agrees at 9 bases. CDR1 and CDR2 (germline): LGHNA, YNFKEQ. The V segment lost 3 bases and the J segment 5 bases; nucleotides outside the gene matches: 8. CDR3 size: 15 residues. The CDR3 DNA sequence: TGTGCCAGCAGCCACGCCGGGACAGGGAATAACGAGCAGTACTTC. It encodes CASSHAGTGNNEQYF.

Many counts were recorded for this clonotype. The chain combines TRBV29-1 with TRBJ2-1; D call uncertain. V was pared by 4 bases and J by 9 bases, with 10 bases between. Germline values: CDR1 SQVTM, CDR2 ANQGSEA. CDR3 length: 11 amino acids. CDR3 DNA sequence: TGCAGCGTTGTGGCGGCGCCTGAGCAGTTCTTC. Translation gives CSVVAAPEQFF.

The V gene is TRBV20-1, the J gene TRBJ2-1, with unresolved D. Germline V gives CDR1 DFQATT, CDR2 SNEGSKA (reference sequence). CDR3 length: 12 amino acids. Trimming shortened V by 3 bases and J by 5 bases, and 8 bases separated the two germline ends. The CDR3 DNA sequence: TGCAGTGCTAGCTTTCCTAACAATGAGCAGTTCTTC. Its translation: CSASFPNNEQFF.

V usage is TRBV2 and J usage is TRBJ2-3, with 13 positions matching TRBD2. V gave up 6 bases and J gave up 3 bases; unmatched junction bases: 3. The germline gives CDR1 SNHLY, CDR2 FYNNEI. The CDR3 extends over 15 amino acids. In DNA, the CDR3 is TGTGCCAGCAGCGTGGGACTAGCGGGGACAGATACGCAGTATTTT. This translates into CASSVGLAGTDTQYF.

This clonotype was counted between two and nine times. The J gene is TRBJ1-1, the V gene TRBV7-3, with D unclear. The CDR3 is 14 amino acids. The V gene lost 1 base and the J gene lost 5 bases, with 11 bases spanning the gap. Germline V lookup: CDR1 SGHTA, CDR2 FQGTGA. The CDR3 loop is CASSLNGLGTEAFF. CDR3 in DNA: TGTGCCAGCAGCTTAAACGGGCTGGGGACTGAAGCTTTCTTT.

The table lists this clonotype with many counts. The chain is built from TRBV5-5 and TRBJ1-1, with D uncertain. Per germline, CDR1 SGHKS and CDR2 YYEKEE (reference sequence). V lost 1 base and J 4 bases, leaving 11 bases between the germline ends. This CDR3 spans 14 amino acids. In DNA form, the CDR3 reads TGTGCCAGCAGCTTGTGGGAGGGATCCACTGAAGCTTTCTTT. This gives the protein CASSLWEGSTEAFF. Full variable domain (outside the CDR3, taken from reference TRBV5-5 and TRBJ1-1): DAGVTQSPTHLIKTRGQQVTLRCSPISGHKSVSWYQQVLGQGPQFIFQYYEKEERGRGNFPDRFSARQFPNYSSELNVNALLLGDSALYLCASSLWEGSTEAFFGQGTRLTVV.

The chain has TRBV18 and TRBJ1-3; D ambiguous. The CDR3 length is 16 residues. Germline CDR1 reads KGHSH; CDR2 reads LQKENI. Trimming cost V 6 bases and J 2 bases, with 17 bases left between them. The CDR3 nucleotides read TGTGCCAGCTCTCTCGGTCCAGTCGGAACTGGAAACACCATATATTTT. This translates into CASSLGPVGTGNTIYF.

CDR3 residues: CASSLNEHTGLSGNTIYF. CDR3 DNA sequence: TGTGCCAGCAGCTTAAACGAGCATACGGGCCTCTCTGGAAACACCATATATTTT. This rearrangement joins TRBV7-2 to TRBJ1-3; D call uncertain. Deletions cut 2 bases from V and 0 bases from J, with 17 bases between. There are 18 residues in the CDR3. The germline gives CDR1 SGHTA, CDR2 FQGNSA.

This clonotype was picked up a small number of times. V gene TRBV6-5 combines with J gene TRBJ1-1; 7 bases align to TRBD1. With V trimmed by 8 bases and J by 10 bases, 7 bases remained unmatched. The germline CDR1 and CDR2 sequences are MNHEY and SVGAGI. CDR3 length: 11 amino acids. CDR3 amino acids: CASLRDRTAFF. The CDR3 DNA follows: TGTGCCAGCCTGCGGGACAGAACAGCTTTCTTT.

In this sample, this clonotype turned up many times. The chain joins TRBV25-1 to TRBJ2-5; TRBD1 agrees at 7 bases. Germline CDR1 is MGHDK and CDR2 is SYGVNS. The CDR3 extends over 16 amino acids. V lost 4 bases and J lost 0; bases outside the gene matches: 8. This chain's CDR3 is CASSGFDRAYQETQYF. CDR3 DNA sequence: TGTGCCAGCAGTGGTTTTGACAGGGCGTACCAAGAGACCCAGTACTTC.

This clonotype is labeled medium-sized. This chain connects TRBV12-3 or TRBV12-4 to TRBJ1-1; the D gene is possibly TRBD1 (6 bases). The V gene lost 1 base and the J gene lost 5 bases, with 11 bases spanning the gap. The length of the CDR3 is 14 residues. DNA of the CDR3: TGTGCCAGCAGTTTAGTGAGGGGGGTAACTGAAGCTTTCTTT. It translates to CASSLVRGVTEAFF.

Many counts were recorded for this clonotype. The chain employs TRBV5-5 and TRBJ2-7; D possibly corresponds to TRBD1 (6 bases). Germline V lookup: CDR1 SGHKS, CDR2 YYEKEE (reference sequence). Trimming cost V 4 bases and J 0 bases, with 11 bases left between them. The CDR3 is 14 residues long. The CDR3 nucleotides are TGTGCCAGCAGCCCCAGGACAGACTCCTACGAGCAGTACTTC. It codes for CASSPRTDSYEQYF.

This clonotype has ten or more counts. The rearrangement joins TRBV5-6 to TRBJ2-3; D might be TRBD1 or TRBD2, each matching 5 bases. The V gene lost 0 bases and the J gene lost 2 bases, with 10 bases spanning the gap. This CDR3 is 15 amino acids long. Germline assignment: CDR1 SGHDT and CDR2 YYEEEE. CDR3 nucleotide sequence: TGTGCCAGCAGCTTGGCCGGGACGTTCACAGATACGCAGTATTTT. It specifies CASSLAGTFTDTQYF. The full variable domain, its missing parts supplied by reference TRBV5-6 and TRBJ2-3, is DAGVTQSPTHLIKTRGQQVTLRCSPKSGHDTVSWYQQALGQGPQFIFQYYEEEERQRGNFPDRFSGHQFPNYSSELNVNALLLGDSALYLCASSLAGTFTDTQYFGPGTRLTVL.

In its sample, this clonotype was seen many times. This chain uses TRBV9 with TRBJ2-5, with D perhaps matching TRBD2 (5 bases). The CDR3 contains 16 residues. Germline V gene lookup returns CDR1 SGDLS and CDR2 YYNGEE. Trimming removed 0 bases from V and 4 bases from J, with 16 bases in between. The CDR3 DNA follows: TGTGCCAGCAGCGTAGATCCCCCCAATGCGGGAGAGACCCAGTACTTC. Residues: CASSVDPPNAGETQYF. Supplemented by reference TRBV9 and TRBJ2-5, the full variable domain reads DSGVTQTPKHLITATGQRVTLRCSPRSGDLSVYWYQQSLDQGLQFLIQYYNGEERAKGNILERFSAQQFPDLHSELNLSSLELGDSALYFCASSVDPPNAGETQYFGPGTRLLVL.

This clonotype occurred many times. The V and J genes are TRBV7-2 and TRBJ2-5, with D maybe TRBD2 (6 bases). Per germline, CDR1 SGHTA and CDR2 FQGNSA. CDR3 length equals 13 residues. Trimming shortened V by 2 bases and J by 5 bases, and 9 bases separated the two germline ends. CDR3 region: CASSLWSGETQYF. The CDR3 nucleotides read TGTGCCAGCAGCTTATGGAGCGGGGAGACCCAGTACTTC.

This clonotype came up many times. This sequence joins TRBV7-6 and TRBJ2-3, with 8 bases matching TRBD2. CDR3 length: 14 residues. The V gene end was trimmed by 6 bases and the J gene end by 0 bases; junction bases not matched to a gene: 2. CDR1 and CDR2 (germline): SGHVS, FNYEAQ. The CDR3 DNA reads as TGTGCCAGCAGTCCGGGGGGGAGCACAGATACGCAGTATTTT. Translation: CASSPGGSTDTQYF.

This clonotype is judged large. The CDR3 DNA reads as TGTGCCAGCAGTGAATTTGAACCGGGACTAGCGACAGATACGCAGTATTTT. This sequence encodes CASSEFEPGLATDTQYF. The rearrangement joins TRBV25-1 to TRBJ2-3, with 10 bases aligning to TRBD2. The CDR3 length is 17 residues. Trimming removed 1 base from V and 3 bases from J; junction bases left unmatched: 7. Germline V gene data show CDR1 as MGHDK and CDR2 as SYGVNS.

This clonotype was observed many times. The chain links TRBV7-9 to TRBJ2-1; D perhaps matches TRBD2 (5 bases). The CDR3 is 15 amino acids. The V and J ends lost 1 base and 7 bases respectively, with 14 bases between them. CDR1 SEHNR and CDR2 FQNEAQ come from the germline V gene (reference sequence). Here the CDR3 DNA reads TGTGCCAGCAGCTTAGTGGTAGTGTCGGGGAATGAGCAGTTCTTC. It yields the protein CASSLVVVSGNEQFF.

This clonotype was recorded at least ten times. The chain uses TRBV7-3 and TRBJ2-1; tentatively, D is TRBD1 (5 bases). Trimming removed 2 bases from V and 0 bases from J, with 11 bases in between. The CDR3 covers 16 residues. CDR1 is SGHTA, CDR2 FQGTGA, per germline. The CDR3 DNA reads TGTGCCAGCAGCTTAGCAACAGGAGCCTCCTACAATGAGCAGTTCTTC. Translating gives CASSLATGASYNEQFF.

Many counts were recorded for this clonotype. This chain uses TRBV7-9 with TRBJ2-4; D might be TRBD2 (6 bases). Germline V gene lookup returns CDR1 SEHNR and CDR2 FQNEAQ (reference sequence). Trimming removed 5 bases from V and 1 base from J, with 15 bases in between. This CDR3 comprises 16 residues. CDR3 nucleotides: TGTGCCAGCAGCCCCCCGGGACTGACCGCCAAAAACATTCAGTACTTC. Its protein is CASSPPGLTAKNIQYF.

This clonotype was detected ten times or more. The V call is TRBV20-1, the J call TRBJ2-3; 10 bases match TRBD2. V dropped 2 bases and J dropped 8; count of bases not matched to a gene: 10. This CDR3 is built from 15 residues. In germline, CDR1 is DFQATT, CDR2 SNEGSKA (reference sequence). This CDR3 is CSARSSGGAEGTQYF. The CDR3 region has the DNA TGCAGTGCTAGATCAAGCGGGGGGGCCGAGGGTACGCAGTATTTT.

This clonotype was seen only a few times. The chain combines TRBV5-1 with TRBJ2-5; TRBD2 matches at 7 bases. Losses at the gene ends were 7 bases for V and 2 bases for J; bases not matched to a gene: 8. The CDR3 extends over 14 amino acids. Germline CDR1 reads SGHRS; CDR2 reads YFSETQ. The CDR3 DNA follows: TGCGCCAGCCGCCCGGGGGGTCCACAAGAGACCCAGTACTTC. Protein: CASRPGGPQETQYF.

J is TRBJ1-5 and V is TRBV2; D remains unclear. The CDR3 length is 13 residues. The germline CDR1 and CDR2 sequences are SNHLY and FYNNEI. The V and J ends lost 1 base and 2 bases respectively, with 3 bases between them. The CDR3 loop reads CASSEGGNQPQHF. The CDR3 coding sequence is TGTGCCAGCAGTGAAGGGGGCAATCAGCCCCAGCATTTT.

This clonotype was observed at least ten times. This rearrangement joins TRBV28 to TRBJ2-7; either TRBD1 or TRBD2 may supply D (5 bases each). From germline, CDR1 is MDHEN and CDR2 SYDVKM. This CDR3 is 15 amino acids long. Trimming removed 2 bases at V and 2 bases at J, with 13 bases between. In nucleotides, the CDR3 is TGTGCCAGCAGTTTAGTAGGACCGGGGCCCTACGAGCAGTACTTC. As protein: CASSLVGPGPYEQYF.

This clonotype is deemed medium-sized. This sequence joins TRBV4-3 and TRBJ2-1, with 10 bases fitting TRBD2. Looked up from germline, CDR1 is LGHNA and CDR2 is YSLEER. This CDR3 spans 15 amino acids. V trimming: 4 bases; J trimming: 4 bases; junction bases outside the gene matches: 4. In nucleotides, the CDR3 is TGCGCCAGCAGCCGCGGGACTAGCGTTTACAATGAGCAGTTCTTC. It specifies CASSRGTSVYNEQFF.

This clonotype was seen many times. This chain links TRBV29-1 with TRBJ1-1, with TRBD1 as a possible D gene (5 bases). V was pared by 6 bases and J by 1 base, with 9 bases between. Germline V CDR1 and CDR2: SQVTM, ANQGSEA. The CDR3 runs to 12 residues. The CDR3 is CSVDKPNTEAFF. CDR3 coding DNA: TGCAGCGTGGACAAACCGAACACTGAAGCTTTCTTT.

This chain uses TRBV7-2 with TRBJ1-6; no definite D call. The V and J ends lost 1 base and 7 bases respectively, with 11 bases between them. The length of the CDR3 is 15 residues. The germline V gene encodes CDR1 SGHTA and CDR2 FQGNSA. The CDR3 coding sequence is TGTGCCAGCAGCTTAGTCATGTTGGGGAATTCACCCCTCCACTTT. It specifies CASSLVMLGNSPLHF.